Listed here are 17 T cell receptor beta chains from one sample, sequenced in a study of blood T cell repertoires in COVID-19 (TCRdb year 2020). The method was the immunoSEQ multiplex PCR assay. Imported from immuneACCESS, the table was reduced by TCRdb to in-frame sequences with V and J called. These copies leave out some clones; in studies compared against another copy, an unresolved V gene accounts for under half, and the cause of the remainder is not known. This sample gives some 96,000 clones in total; about 77% of them show up just once. The top ten clones comprise around an eighth of the sample. The sequenced sample consisted of peripheral blood. The receptors stem from a woman in her 70s with acute or convalescent COVID-19.

The chain uses TRBV18 and TRBJ1-3, with 12 bases matching TRBD1. CDR3 length: 17 amino acids. The V and J ends lost 3 bases and 0 bases, in that order; junction bases with no gene match: 3. Per germline, CDR1 KGHSH and CDR2 LQKENI. For the CDR3, the DNA is TGTGCCAGCTCACCCGGGACAGGGGGCTTCTCTGGAAACACCATATATTTT. It encodes CASSPGTGGFSGNTIYF.

The CDR3 here is CASRPHQEDQPQHF. Here the CDR3 DNA reads TGTGCCAGCAGACCTCATCAGGAGGATCAGCCCCAGCATTTT. V gene TRBV27 combines with J gene TRBJ1-5; D unclear. With 6 bases removed from V and 5 bases from J, the gap between germline ends came to 14 bases. The CDR3 covers 14 residues. Germline-derived CDR1 and CDR2 are MNHEY and SMNVEV (reference sequence).

V and J are TRBV19 and TRBJ1-6; 8 bases match TRBD1. With 7 bases clipped from V and 10 bases from J, the junction kept 9 bases outside the gene matches. Germline CDR1 and CDR2: LNHDA and SQIVND (reference sequence). The CDR3 has 14 residues. In DNA form, the CDR3 reads TGTGCCAGTACCCTCACAGGGGGAGGCTCACCCCTCCACTTT. Translated: CASTLTGGGSPLHF. The variable domain in full, completed from reference TRBV19 and TRBJ1-6, reads DGGITQSPKYLFRKEGQNVTLSCEQNLNHDAMYWYRQDPGQGLRLIYYSQIVNDFQKGDIAEGYSVSREKKESFPLTVTSAQKNPTAFYLCASTLTGGGSPLHFGNGTRLTVT.

The chain is built from TRBV29-1 and TRBJ2-5; 14 bases agree with TRBD2. V shed 6 bases and J 1 base; nucleotides not matched to a gene: 1. The CDR3 runs to 14 residues. Looked up from germline, CDR1 is SQVTM and CDR2 is ANQGSEA. The CDR3 region has the DNA TGCAGCGTGGGGACTAGCGGGGGCCAAGAGACCCAGTACTTC. Protein product: CSVGTSGGQETQYF.

This chain links TRBV27 with TRBJ1-6; 7 positions match TRBD1. Germline CDR1 and CDR2: MNHEY and SMNVEV (reference sequence). This CDR3 spans 17 amino acids. V was pared by 5 bases and J by 6 bases, with 13 bases of the junction left unmatched. The CDR3 protein is CASSTFQGGLANSPLHF. DNA for the CDR3: TGTGCCAGCAGTACTTTCCAGGGGGGTTTGGCTAATTCACCCCTCCACTTT.

V is TRBV12-5 and J is TRBJ2-1; maybe TRBD2 (5 bases). Germline V gene data show CDR1 as LGHNT and CDR2 as FRNRAP. This CDR3 comprises 14 residues. Trimming cost V 2 bases and J 5 bases, with 10 bases left between them. The CDR3: CASGLPGLHNEQFF. As DNA, the CDR3 is TGTGCTAGTGGTTTGCCCGGACTGCACAATGAGCAGTTCTTC.

The chain combines TRBV19 with TRBJ2-2; perhaps TRBD1 as D (5 bases). The CDR3 runs to 14 residues. Trimming took 9 bases from V and 0 from J, leaving 11 bases between them. The germline CDR1 and CDR2 sequences are LNHDA and SQIVND (reference sequence). CDR3 in amino acids: CASGEGANTGELFF. The CDR3 DNA is TGTGCCAGCGGCGAAGGGGCGAACACCGGGGAGCTGTTTTTT.

The rearrangement uses TRBV3-1 (or the pseudogene TRBV3-2) and TRBJ1-1, with 7 positions matching TRBD1. The trim removed 0 bases at V and 4 bases at J, leaving 2 bases unmatched. This CDR3 has 14 residues. Germline loops: CDR1 LGHDT, CDR2 YNNKEL (reference sequence). The CDR3 region has the DNA TGTGCCAGCAGCCAAGATGGGACAGTCACTGAAGCTTTCTTT. It specifies CASSQDGTVTEAFF.

In its sample, this clone was seen once. The chain carries TRBV18 and TRBJ2-5; 10 positions agree with TRBD1. Trimming cost V 3 bases and J 3 bases; bases outside gene matches: 1. This CDR3 has 14 amino acids. Germline V gives CDR1 KGHSH, CDR2 LQKENI. The CDR3 DNA follows: TGTGCCAGCTCACCTGGGACAGGGGAAGAGACCCAGTACTTC. Amino acid sequence: CASSPGTGEETQYF.

CDR3 in DNA: TGTGCCAGCAGAGACAGACCGATAGCCAATCAGCCCCAGCATTTT. Protein product: CASRDRPIANQPQHF. The chain carries TRBV27 and TRBJ1-5; a possible D gene is TRBD1 (5 bases). Germline V gene lookup returns CDR1 MNHEY and CDR2 SMNVEV (reference sequence). The CDR3 totals 15 residues. V lost 6 bases, J lost 3 bases, and 15 bases lay in between.

The rearrangement joins TRBV5-1 to TRBJ2-5, with D maybe TRBD2 (5 bases). CDR3 size: 15 residues. Germline loops: CDR1 SGHRS, CDR2 YFSETQ. V dropped 0 bases and J dropped 4 bases, with 13 bases sitting between them. CDR3 amino acids: CASSLDGDFRETQYF. Here the CDR3 DNA reads TGCGCCAGCAGCTTGGACGGGGATTTCAGAGAGACCCAGTACTTC.

This chain links TRBV5-1 with TRBJ2-1; D is undetermined. The CDR3 is made up of 13 amino acids. Germline V gene data show CDR1 as SGHRS and CDR2 as YFSETQ. V shed 4 bases and J shed 4 bases, with 9 bases lying between them. This chain's CDR3 is CASSAVLYNEQFF. CDR3 DNA: TGCGCCAGCAGCGCGGTTCTTTACAATGAGCAGTTCTTC.

The J gene is TRBJ2-5, the V gene TRBV5-6, with 7 positions matching TRBD1. Losses at the gene ends were 1 base for V and 3 bases for J; bases not matched to a gene: 3. CDR3 length equals 14 residues. From germline, CDR1 is SGHDT and CDR2 YYEEEE. The CDR3 DNA is TGTGCCAGCAGCTTGACAGGGGCCAAAGAGACCCAGTACTTC. It codes for CASSLTGAKETQYF.

This clone was counted a few times. The genes are TRBV5-1 and TRBJ1-1; D is possibly TRBD1 (5 bases). This CDR3 has 17 amino acids. V was pared by 3 bases and J by 6 bases, with 24 bases between. Germline-derived CDR1 and CDR2 are SGHRS and YFSETQ. As DNA, the CDR3 is TGCGCCAGCAGCTCGCCCAGGGCCTCATCCCGGACCCCTGAAGCTTTCTTT. This encodes CASSSPRASSRTPEAFF.

The rearrangement joins TRBV7-2 to TRBJ1-6; 10 bases align to TRBD1. Germline V gives CDR1 SGHTA, CDR2 FQGNSA. The V gene end was trimmed by 4 bases and the J gene end by 9 bases; junction bases not matched to a gene: 9. This CDR3 is 16 amino acids long. CDR3 region: CASSSMTGGFSSPLHF. In nucleotides, the CDR3 is TGTGCCAGCAGCTCCATGACAGGGGGCTTTAGTTCACCCCTCCACTTT.

The V gene is TRBV30, the J gene TRBJ1-5, with TRBD1 as a possible D gene (5 bases). Per the germline V gene, CDR1 is GTSNPN and CDR2 is SVGIG (reference sequence). The CDR3 has 14 residues. V dropped 1 base and J dropped 4 bases, with 11 bases sitting between them. The CDR3, as DNA: TGTGCCTGGAGTGGCGGGGGGAGGAATCAGCCCCAGCATTTT. It translates to CAWSGGGRNQPQHF.

On this clone: This sample also contains other DNA sequences that code for the same CDR3. The V call is TRBV5-1, the J call TRBJ2-7; D call uncertain. This CDR3 spans 12 amino acids. With 0 bases removed from V and 6 bases from J, the gap between germline ends came to 7 bases. Per the germline V gene, CDR1 is SGHRS and CDR2 is YFSETQ. The CDR3 coding sequence is TGCGCCAGCAGCTTGGGTGGCTCCGAGCAGTACTTC. Protein: CASSLGGSEQYF.